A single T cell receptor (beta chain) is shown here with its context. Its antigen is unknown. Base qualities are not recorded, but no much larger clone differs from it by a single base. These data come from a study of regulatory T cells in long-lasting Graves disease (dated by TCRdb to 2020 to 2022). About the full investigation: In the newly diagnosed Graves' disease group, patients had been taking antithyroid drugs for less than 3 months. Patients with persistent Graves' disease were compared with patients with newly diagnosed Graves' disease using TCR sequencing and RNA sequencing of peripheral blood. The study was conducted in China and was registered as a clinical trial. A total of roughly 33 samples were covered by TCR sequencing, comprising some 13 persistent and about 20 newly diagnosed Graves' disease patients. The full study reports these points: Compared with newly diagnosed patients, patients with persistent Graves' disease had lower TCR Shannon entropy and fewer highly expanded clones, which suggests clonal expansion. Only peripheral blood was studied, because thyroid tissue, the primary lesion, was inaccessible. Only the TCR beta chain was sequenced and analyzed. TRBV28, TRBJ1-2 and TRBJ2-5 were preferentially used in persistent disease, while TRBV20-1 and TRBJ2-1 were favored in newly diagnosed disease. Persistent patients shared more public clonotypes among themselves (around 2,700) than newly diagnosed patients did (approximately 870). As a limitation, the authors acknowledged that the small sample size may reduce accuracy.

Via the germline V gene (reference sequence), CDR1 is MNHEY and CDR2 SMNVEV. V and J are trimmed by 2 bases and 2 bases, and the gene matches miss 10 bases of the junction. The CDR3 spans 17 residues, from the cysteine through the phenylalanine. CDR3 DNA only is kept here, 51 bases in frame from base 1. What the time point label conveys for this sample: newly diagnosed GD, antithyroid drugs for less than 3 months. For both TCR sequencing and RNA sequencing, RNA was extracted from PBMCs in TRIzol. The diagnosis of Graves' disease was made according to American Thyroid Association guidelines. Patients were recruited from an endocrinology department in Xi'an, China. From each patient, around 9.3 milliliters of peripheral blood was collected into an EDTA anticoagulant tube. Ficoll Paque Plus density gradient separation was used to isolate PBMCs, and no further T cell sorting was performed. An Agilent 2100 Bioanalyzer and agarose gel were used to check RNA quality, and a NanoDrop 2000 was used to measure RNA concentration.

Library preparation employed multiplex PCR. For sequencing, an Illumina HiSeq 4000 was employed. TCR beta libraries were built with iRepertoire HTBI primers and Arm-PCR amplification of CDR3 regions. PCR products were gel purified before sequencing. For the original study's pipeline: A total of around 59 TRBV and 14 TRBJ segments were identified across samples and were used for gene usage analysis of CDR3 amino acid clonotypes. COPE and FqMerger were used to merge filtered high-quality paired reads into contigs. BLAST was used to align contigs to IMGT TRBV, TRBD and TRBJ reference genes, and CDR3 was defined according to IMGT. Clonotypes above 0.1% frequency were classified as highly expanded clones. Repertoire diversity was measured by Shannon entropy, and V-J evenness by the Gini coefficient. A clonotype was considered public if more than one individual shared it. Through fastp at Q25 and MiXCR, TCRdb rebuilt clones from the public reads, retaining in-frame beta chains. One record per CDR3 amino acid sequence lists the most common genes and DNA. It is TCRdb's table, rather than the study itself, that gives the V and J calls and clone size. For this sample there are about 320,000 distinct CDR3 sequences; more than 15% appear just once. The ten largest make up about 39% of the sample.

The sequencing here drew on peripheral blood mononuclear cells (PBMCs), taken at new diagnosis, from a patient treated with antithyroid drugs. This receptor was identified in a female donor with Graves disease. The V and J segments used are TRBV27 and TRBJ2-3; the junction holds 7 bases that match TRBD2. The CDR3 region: CASSLAFVGGPTDTQYF. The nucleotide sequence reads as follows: TGTGCCAGCAGTTTAGCTTTTGTGGGAGGGCCCACAGATACGCAGTATTTT.